The 14 T cell receptor beta chains presented below share a single source sample, sequenced in a study of blood T cell repertoires in COVID-19. Libraries were prepared by immunoSEQ multiplex PCR; TCRdb keeps only in-frame clonotypes and omits some of them. The sample includes 40,000 to 55,000 clones, roughly nine tenths of them seen just once. The specimen was peripheral blood. These receptors were taken from a man aged 65 to 85 with active COVID-19.

DNA for the CDR3: TGTGCCAGTACGGACAGGGTGAACACTGAAGCTTTCTTT. Encoded protein: CASTDRVNTEAFF. The V gene is TRBV19, the J gene TRBJ1-1, with 8 bases fitting TRBD1. This CDR3 is built from 13 residues. Germline CDR1 is LNHDA and CDR2 is SQIVND (reference sequence). The V segment lost 7 bases and the J segment 0 bases; nucleotides outside the gene matches: 1.

The rearrangement joins TRBV5-8 to TRBJ2-5; TRBD2 aligns across 10 bases. J was trimmed by 4 bases and V by 6 bases; bases with no gene match: 12. This CDR3 comprises 16 residues. Germline V gene lookup returns CDR1 SGHTS and CDR2 YDEGEE. This CDR3 is CASITEGLAGVETQYF. The CDR3 nucleotides are TGTGCCAGCATTACGGAAGGTCTAGCGGGGGTAGAGACCCAGTACTTC.

The chain is built from TRBV10-3 and TRBJ1-5; TRBD1 matches 9 bases. The V gene's germline CDR1 is ENHRY and CDR2 SYGVKD. The ends lost 6 bases at V and 6 bases at J; junction bases unmatched: 6. The CDR3 is 14 residues long. CDR3 protein: CAISRTGDGQPQHF. The CDR3 DNA is TGTGCCATCAGCCGGACAGGGGACGGTCAGCCCCAGCATTTT.

The CDR3 spells CASSSTGGFQVNYGYTF. CDR3 sequence (DNA): TGTGCCAGCAGTTCCACCGGGGGGTTTCAGGTTAACTATGGCTACACCTTC. The chain is built from TRBV28 and TRBJ1-2; perhaps TRBD1 as D (5 bases). With 4 bases removed from V and 1 base from J, the gap between germline ends came to 19 bases. Per germline, CDR1 MDHEN and CDR2 SYDVKM. The CDR3 is 17 amino acids.

This clone was counted a single time. The chain joins TRBV5-6 to TRBJ2-7, with TRBD1 matching 9 bases. The CDR3 covers 16 residues. The V and J ends lost 2 bases and 0 bases, in that order; junction bases with no gene match: 6. The germline V gene encodes CDR1 SGHDT and CDR2 YYEEEE. The CDR3 nucleotides are TGTGCCAGCAGCTTCTCGGACAGGGGCAGCTCCTACGAGCAGTACTTC. Translating gives CASSFSDRGSSYEQYF.

This chain uses TRBV6-5 with TRBJ2-1, with TRBD1 identical over 7 bases. Germline CDR1 and CDR2: MNHEY and SVGAGI. The length of the CDR3 is 14 residues. J lost 7 bases, V lost 6 bases, and 9 bases had no gene match. DNA of the CDR3: TGTGCCAGCAGGGAGACAGGGAACGAAAATGAGCAGTTCTTC. Protein product: CASRETGNENEQFF.

This clone has a handful of counts. The V gene is TRBV5-1, the J gene TRBJ2-7; D is uncertain. Trimming left V 0 bases short and J 7 bases short, with 14 bases between. CDR1 and CDR2 from the germline V gene are SGHRS and YFSETQ. This CDR3 comprises 14 residues. Here the CDR3 DNA reads TGCGCCAGCAGCTTGGCGCGGCAGCTTGGTGAGCAGTACTTC. Translated, it gives CASSLARQLGEQYF.

The chain couples TRBV19 to TRBJ2-7, with 9 bases aligning to TRBD1. The CDR3 extends over 15 amino acids. Per germline, CDR1 LNHDA and CDR2 SQIVND (reference sequence). V was pared by 0 bases and J by 2 bases, with 2 bases of the junction left unmatched. The CDR3 sequence: CASSIDRTGAYEQYF. In nucleotides, the CDR3 is TGTGCCAGTAGTATAGATCGGACAGGGGCCTACGAGCAGTACTTC.

This chain joins TRBV3-1 (or the pseudogene TRBV3-2) and TRBJ1-2, with TRBD1 matching over 7 bases. This CDR3 comprises 16 residues. Unmatched junction bases numbered 11, after V lost 5 bases and J lost 2 bases. In germline, CDR1 is LGHDT, CDR2 YNNKEL (reference sequence). The CDR3 spells CASSSRSGTVNYGYTF. The CDR3 bases are TGTGCCAGCAGCTCTCGATCCGGGACAGTGAACTATGGCTACACCTTC.

The V gene is TRBV5-8, the J gene TRBJ1-6; D may be TRBD1 (6 bases). The CDR3 runs to 15 residues. V was clipped by 6 bases and J by 5 bases, with 15 bases between them. Looked up from germline, CDR1 is SGHTS and CDR2 is YDEGEE. CDR3 loop: CASIRGGTNNSPLHF. DNA for the CDR3: TGTGCCAGCATCCGGGGGGGGACAAATAATTCACCCCTCCACTTT.

CDR3 sequence reads: CASSLLGGGLPGELFF. For the CDR3, the DNA is TGTGCCAGCAGCTTACTAGGGGGGGGCCTTCCCGGGGAGCTGTTTTTT. The chain links TRBV7-2 to TRBJ2-2; D is possibly TRBD2 (7 bases). CDR1 is SGHTA, CDR2 FQGNSA, per germline. CDR3 length equals 16 residues. Trimming cost V 2 bases and J 6 bases, with 16 bases left between them.

This chain uses TRBV12-5 with TRBJ1-1; 10 bases match TRBD1. Germline V gene data show CDR1 as LGHNT and CDR2 as FRNRAP. Losses at the gene ends were 0 bases for V and 4 bases for J; bases not matched to a gene: 8. CDR3 size: 17 residues. This chain's CDR3 is CASGLVLTGGFSTEAFF. The CDR3 region has the DNA TGTGCTAGTGGTTTGGTCCTGACAGGGGGCTTTAGCACTGAAGCTTTCTTT. The whole variable domain, remainder taken from reference TRBV12-5 and TRBJ1-1, is DARVTQTPRHKVTEMGQEVTMRCQPILGHNTVFWYRQTMMQGLELLAYFRNRAPLDDSGMPKDRFSAEMPDATLATLKIQPSEPRDSAVYFCASGLVLTGGFSTEAFFGQGTRLTVV.

The chain carries TRBV24-1 and TRBJ2-5; 12 bases map to TRBD2. This CDR3 has 16 amino acids. J gave up 0 bases and V 9 bases, and 7 bases lay outside the gene matches. Germline-derived CDR1 and CDR2 are KGHDR and SFDVKD. The CDR3 region is CATSLGTSGYQETQYF. The CDR3 DNA reads TGTGCCACCTCTCTCGGGACTAGCGGGTACCAAGAGACCCAGTACTTC.

The chain carries TRBV20-1 and TRBJ2-1, with D maybe TRBD2 (5 bases). This CDR3 has 18 residues. V was cut by 3 bases and J by 1 base, with 22 bases left in between. Germline V gene sequence: CDR1 DFQATT, CDR2 SNEGSKA (reference sequence). The CDR3 DNA is TGCAGTGCTAGTCCCGAGGGTCTGGTCCAAAGGTCCTACAATGAGCAGTTCTTC. It yields the protein CSASPEGLVQRSYNEQFF.